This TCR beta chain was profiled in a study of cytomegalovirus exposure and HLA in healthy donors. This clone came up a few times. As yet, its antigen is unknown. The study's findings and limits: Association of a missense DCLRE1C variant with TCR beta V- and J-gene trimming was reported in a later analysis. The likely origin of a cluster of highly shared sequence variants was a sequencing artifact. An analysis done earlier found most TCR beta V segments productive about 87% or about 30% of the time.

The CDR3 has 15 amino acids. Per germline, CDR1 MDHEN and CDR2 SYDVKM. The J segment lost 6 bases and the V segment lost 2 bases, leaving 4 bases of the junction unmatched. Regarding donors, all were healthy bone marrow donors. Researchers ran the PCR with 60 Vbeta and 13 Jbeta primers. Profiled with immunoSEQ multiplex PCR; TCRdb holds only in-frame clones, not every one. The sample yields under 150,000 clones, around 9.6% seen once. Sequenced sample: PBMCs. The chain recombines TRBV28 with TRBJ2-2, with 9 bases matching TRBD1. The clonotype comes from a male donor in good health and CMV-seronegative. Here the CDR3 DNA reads TGTGCCAGCAGTTTAGGGACAGGGAGGGCCGGGGAGCTGTTTTTT. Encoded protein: CASSLGTGRAGELFF.